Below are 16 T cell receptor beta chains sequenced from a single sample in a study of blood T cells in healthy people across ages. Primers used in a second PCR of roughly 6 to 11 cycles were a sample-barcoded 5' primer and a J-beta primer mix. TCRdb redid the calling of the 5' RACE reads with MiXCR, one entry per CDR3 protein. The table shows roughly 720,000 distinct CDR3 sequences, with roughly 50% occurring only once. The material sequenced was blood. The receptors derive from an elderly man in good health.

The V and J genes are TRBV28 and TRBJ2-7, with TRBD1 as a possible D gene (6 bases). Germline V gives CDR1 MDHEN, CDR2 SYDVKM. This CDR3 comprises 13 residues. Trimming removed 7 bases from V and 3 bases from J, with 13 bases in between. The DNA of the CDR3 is TGTGCCAGCAAACCCCAGGGGTTCTACGAGCAGTACTTC. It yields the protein CASKPQGFYEQYF.

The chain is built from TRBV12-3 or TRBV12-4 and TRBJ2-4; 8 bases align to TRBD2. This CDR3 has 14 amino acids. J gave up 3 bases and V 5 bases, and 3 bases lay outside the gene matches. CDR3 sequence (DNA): TGTGCCAGCAGTAATAGCGGGAACAAAAACATTCAGTACTTC. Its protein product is CASSNSGNKNIQYF.

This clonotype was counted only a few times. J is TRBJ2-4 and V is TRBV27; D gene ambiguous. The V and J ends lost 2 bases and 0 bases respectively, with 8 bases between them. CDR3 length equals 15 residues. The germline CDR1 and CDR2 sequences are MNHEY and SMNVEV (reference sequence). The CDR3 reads CASSLLGEAKNIQYF. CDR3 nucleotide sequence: TGTGCCAGCAGTTTACTTGGGGAAGCCAAAAACATTCAGTACTTC.

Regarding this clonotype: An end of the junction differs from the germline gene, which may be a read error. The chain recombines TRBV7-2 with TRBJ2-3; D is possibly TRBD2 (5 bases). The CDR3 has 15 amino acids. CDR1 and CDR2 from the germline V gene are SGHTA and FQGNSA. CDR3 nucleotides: TGTGCCAGCACCCAAGGACTTCCTACCACAGAGACGCAGTATTTT. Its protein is CASTQGLPTTETQYF.

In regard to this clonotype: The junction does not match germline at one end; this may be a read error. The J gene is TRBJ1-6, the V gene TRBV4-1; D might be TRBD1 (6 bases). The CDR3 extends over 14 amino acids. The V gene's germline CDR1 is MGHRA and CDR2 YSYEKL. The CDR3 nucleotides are TGCGCCAGCAGCCAAGATAGGGGGTTTTCACCCTTCCACTTT. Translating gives CASSQDRGFSPFHF.

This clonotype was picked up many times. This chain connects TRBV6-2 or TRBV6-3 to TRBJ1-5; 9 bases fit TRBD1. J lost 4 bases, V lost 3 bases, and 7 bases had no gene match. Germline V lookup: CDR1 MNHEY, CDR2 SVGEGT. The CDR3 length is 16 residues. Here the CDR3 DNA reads TGTGCCAGCAGTTATTCGGACAGGGGAGGTAATCAGCCCCAGCATTTT. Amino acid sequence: CASSYSDRGGNQPQHF.

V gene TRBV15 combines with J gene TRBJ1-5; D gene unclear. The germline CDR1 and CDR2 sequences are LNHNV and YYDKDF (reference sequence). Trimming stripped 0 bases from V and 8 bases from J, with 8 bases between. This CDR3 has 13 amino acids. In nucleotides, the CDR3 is TGTGCCACCAGCAGAGAGTCCACCGAGCCCCAGCATTTT. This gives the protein CATSRESTEPQHF.

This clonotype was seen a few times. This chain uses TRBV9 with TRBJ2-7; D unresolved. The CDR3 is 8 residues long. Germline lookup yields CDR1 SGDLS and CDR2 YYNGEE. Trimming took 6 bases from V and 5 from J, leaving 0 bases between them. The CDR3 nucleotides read TGTGCCAGCAACGAGCAGTACTTC. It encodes CASNEQYF.

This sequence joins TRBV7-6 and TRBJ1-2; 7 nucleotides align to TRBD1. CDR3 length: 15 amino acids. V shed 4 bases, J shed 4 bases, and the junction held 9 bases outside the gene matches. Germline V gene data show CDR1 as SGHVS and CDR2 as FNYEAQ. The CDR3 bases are TGTGCCAGCAGCTCGAGCCCAGGGACAGCCTATGGCTACACCTTC. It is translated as CASSSSPGTAYGYTF.

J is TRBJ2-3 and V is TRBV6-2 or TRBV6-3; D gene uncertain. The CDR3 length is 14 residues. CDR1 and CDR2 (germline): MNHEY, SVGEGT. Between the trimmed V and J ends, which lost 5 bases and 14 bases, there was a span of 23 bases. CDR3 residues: CASSARTLVGYAYF. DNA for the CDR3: TGTGCCAGCAGTGCCCGGACCCTGGTCGGATACGCGTATTTT.

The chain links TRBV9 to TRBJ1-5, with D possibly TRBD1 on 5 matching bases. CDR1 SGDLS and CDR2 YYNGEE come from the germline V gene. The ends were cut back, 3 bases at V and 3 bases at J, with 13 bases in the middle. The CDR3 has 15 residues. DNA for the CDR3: TGTGCCAGCAGCGCCGGTAGGGGAGACAATCAGCCCCAGCATTTT. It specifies CASSAGRGDNQPQHF.

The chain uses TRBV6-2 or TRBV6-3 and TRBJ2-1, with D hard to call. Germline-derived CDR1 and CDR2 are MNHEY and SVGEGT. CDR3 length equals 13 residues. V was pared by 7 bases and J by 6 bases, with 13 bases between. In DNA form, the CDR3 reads TGTGCCAGCAAAGGAGTGGGAACCAATGAGCAGTTCTTC. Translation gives CASKGVGTNEQFF.

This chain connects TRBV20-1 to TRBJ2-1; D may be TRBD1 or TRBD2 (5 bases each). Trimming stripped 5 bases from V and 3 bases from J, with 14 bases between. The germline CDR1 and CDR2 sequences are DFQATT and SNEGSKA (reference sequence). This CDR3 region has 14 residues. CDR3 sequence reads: CSAGKGSDYNEQFF. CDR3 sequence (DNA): TGCAGTGCTGGCAAGGGGAGTGACTACAATGAGCAGTTCTTC.

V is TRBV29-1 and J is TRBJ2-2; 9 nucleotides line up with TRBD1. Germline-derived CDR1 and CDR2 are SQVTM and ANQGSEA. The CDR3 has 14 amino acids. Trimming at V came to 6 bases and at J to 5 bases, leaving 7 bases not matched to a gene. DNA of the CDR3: TGCAGCGTACGTGGACAGGGGAGGACCGGGGAGCTGTTTTTT. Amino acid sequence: CSVRGQGRTGELFF.

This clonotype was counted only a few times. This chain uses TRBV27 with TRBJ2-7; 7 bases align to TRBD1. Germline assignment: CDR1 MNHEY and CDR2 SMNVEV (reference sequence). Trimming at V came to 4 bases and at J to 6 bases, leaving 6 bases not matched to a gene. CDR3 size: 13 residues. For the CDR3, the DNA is TGTGCCAGCAGTTCCGACAGGGCGGGCGAGCAGTACTTC. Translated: CASSSDRAGEQYF.

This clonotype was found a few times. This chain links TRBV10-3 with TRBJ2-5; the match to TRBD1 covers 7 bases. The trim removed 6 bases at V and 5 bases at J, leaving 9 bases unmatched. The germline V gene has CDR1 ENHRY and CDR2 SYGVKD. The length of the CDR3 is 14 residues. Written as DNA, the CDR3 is TGTGCCATCAGGGAAGACAGGGTAGATGAGACCCAGTACTTC. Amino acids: CAIREDRVDETQYF.